This TCR beta chain was sequenced in a study of blood T cell repertoires in COVID-19. The wider study: Samples taken during acute and convalescent COVID-19 were collected in the United States, Italy and Spain.

Seattle patient enrollment occurred during active infection, with longitudinal follow-up thereafter. Measured with immunoSEQ multiplex PCR; TCRdb has only the in-frame clones, and not every one. This table holds around 70,000 clones, less than 90% found once. This clone was seen only once. What was sequenced was peripheral blood. This receptor was taken from a man aged 45-65 years with COVID-19, enrolled during active disease.

CDR3 region: CAYWRTGANVLTF. The CDR3 bases are TGTGCCTATTGGAGGACTGGGGCCAACGTCCTGACTTTC. J is TRBJ2-6 and V is TRBV6-1, with a weak D call TRBD2 (5 bases). Trimming took off 11 bases at V and 2 bases at J, with 10 bases between the two ends. The CDR3 is 13 amino acids. Looked up from germline, CDR1 is MNHNS and CDR2 is SASEGT.